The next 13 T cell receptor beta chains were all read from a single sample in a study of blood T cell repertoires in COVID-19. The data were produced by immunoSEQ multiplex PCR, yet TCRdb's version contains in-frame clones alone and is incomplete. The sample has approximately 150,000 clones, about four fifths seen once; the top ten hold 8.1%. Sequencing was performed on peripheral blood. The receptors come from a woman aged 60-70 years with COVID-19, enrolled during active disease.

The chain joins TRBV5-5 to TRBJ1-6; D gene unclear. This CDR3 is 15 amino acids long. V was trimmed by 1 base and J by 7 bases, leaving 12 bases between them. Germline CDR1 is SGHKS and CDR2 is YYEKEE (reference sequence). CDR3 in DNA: TGTGCCAGCAGCTTGTTTGGTCAGTTGAATTCACCCCTCCACTTT. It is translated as CASSLFGQLNSPLHF.

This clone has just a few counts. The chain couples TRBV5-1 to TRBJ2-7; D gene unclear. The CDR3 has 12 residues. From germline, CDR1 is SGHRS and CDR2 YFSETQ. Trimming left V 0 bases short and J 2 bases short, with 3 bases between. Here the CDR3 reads CASSLDTYEQYF. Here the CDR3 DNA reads TGCGCCAGCAGCTTGGACACCTACGAGCAGTACTTC.

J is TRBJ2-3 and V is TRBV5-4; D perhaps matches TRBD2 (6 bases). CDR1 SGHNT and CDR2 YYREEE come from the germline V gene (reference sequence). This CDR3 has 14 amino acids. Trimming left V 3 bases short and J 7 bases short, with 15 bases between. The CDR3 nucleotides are TGTGCCAGCAGCTCTCCGGGAGTGGAGAATACGCAGTATTTT. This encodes CASSSPGVENTQYF.

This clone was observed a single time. CDR3 DNA: TGTGCCAGCGGGGAGAACACTAATGAAAAACTGTTTTTT. Its protein product is CASGENTNEKLFF. The chain combines TRBV2 with TRBJ1-4; D is uncertain. The CDR3 length is 13 residues. V was clipped by 8 bases and J by 2 bases, with 9 bases between them. Looked up from germline, CDR1 is SNHLY and CDR2 is FYNNEI.

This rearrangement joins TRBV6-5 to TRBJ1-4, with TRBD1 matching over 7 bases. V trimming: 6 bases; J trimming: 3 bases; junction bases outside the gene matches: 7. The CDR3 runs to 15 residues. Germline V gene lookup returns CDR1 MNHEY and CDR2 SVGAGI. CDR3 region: CASRPTGTANEKLFF. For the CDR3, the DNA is TGTGCCAGCAGGCCAACAGGGACAGCTAATGAAAAACTGTTTTTT.

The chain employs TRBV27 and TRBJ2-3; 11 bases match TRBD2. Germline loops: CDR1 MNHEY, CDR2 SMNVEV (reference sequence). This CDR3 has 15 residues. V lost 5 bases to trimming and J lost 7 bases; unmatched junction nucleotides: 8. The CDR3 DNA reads TGTGCCAGCAGTCCAGGGACTAGCGGAGCCTATACGCAGTATTTT. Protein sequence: CASSPGTSGAYTQYF.

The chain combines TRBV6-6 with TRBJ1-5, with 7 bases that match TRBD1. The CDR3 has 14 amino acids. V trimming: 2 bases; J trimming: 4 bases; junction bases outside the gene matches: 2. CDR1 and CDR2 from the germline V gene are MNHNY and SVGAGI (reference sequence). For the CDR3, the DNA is TGTGCCAGCAGTTACCGGGACAGAAATCAGCCCCAGCATTTT. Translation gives CASSYRDRNQPQHF.

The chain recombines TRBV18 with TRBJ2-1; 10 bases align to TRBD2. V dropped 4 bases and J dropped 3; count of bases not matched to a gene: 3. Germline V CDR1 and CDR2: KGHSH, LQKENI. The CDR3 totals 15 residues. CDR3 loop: CASSLRLAGYNEQFF. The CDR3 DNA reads TGTGCCAGCTCACTCCGACTAGCGGGCTACAATGAGCAGTTCTTC.

The CDR3 protein is CASSPRGADIQYF. CDR3 bases: TGCGCCAGCAGCCCCCGGGGGGCGGACATTCAGTACTTC. The chain carries TRBV5-1 and TRBJ2-4, with a possible D match to TRBD2 (7 bases). The CDR3 sequence is 13 residues long. Deletions cut 4 bases from V and 8 bases from J, with 13 bases between. Germline assignment: CDR1 SGHRS and CDR2 YFSETQ.

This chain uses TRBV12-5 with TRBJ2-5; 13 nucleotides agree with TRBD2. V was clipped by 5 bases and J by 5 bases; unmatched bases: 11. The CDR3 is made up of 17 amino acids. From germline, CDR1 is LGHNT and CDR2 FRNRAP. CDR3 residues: CASGPDRGLAGAETQYF. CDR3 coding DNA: TGTGCTAGTGGTCCCGATCGTGGACTAGCGGGAGCTGAGACCCAGTACTTC.

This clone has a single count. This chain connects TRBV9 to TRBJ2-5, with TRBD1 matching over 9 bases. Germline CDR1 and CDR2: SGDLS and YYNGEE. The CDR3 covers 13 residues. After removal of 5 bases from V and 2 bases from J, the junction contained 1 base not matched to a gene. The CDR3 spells CASRGTGQETQYF. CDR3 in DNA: TGTGCCAGCAGGGGGACAGGGCAAGAGACCCAGTACTTC.

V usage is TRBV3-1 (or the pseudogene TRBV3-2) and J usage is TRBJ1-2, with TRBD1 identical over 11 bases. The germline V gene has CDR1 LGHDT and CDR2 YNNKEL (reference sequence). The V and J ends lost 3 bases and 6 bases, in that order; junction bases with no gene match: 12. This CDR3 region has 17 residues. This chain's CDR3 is CASSQGGQGVRTDGYTF. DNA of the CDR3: TGTGCCAGCAGCCAGGGGGGACAGGGGGTAAGAACAGATGGCTACACCTTC.

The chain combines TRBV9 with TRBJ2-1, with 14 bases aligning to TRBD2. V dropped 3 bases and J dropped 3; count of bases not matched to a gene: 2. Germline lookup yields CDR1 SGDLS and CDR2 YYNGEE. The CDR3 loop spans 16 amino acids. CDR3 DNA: TGTGCCAGCAGCGCGACTAGCGGGGGGGACTACAATGAGCAGTTCTTC. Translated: CASSATSGGDYNEQFF.